The text below deals with one T cell receptor (beta chain). There is no known antigen for this receptor. No base-level quality is on record; no much larger clone is a single base apart. CDR3 length: 13 amino acids, cysteine to phenylalanine. Left in the record is the CDR3 DNA by itself, 39 bases read in frame from the first base. From the germline V gene (reference sequence), CDR1 is MNHEY and CDR2 is SMNVEV. Trimming costs V 10 bases and J 5 bases, and their ends lie 17 bases apart. This sample was included in a study of beta chain features in type 1 diabetes (dated by TCRdb to 2016 to 2018). At the level of the whole study: Mean age, gender distribution, total cell number and subset yield did not differ between patients and healthy donors. A total of approximately 100 million sorted cells were examined across all samples, and the number of cells per subset was strongly correlated with RNA yield. Naive and central memory subsets were obtained from all 30 or so donors, but regulatory and stem cell-like memory subsets were isolated from only 8 patients and about eight healthy donors. The study compared TCRB repertoires of sorted circulating CD4+ T cell subsets between recently diagnosed type 1 diabetes patients and matched healthy donors. The investigation overall reported the following: A moderate but significant shortening of TCRB CDR3 length was observed in type 1 diabetes patients in all four CD4+ subsets. At VDJ recombination sites, type 1 diabetes patients had fewer insertions and more deleted nucleotides, which implies abnormalities in thymic rearrangement. Because cDNA rather than genomic DNA was sequenced, highly expressing activated cells could have been over-represented, although no difference in activation and CD3 levels was found between groups. Shorter templates might have been favored by PCR, but patient and control samples were amplified and corrected together, so both groups would have been affected equally by any skew. Only small numbers of individuals were included in the HLA sub-analyses, which left unresolved whether HLA type had any influence on TCRB rearrangement. Naive, central memory and regulatory TCRB repertoires appeared to be more alike among patients than among healthy donors.

The entire amount of isolated RNA was reverse transcribed using the High Capacity cDNA Reverse Transcription Kit, so the sequenced TCRB transcripts were expressed ones. Deep immunoSEQ sequencing was performed on naive, central memory and regulatory T cell samples, with an average of roughly 3.6 million total reads per sample. Sorted cells were lysed in RLT buffer, and RNA was extracted using DNase-treated RNeasy Micro or Mini kits according to cell number. To prevent cross-contamination, every cell subset was processed on its own, while patient and healthy donor samples were processed together. The immunoSEQ multiplex PCR was used to amplify TCRB sequences from cDNA, generating 87-bp fragments that spanned the CDR3 region. Sequencing of the amplicons was done on the Illumina HiSeq platform. The paper's data handling went like this. Synthetic template baselines were used to correct PCR bias computationally, reads within Hamming distance 2 were collapsed, and singletons that could not be merged were discarded. Reads were aligned against IMGT so that V, D and J genes, CDR3 length and insertions or deletions at six rearrangement sites could be assigned. Within each subset, clonotype counts were normalized to sorted cell number, after which true diversity and Gini coefficients were computed with the tcR R package. The overlap coefficient, calculated on TCRB nucleotide sequences, was used to measure repertoire sharing. Out-of-frame TCRB sequences from naive cells were analyzed to stand in for the pre-selection repertoire. TCRdb holds this immuneACCESS table with in-frame rearrangements only. Some clones are missing; in checked studies, unresolved V genes explain under half, and the rest has no known cause. V, J and clone size are taken as reported in that table, and D and trimming were inferred from the DNA itself. Within this sample are under 900,000 clones, with roughly 17% of them counted one time only. The ten largest clones add up to around 0.02% of the sample.

Each donor gave one peripheral blood draw, around 0.12 L on average, collected into heparinised tubes. A BD FACSAria II and a panel including CD45RO, CCR7, CD25, CD127, CD95 and CD27 were used to sort naive, central memory, regulatory and stem cell-like memory CD4+ T cells. Purity was above 95% for every sorted population. PBMCs were separated immediately by Lymphoprep density gradient centrifugation and were stained directly, without being cultured. Samples were stained and sorted in pairs, with one healthy donor and one patient per experiment, so that batch effects were minimized. This sequence originates from a woman aged 18-29 years in good health. Specimen: naive CD4+ T cells from blood. What the cell subset or site label conveys for this sample: true naive CD4+ T cells. The chain employs TRBV27 and TRBJ1-2; a tentative D match to TRBD1 spans 5 bases. At the DNA level, the sequence is TGTGCCATATTATTGGGGGTAGATTATGGCTACACCTTC. Its protein is CAILLGVDYGYTF.